This record covers a single T cell receptor (beta chain). This specimen comes from a study of blood T cell repertoires in COVID-19. Germline V CDR1 and CDR2: SEHNR, FQNEAQ (reference sequence). This CDR3 spans 15 amino acids. Trimming took 3 bases from V and 2 from J; bases not matched to a gene: 5. TCRdb keeps only in-frame clones here, not all; method: immunoSEQ multiplex PCR. The table includes some 240,000 clones, more than 75% detected once. Ages ranged from about 18 to 89 years, with residence in some 25 US areas. Each participant's cohort was designated according to participant-reported clinical history. Within the 2 weeks before study entry, each person in the exposed group met a COVID-19 case.

This TCR derives from a woman aged 45-65 years who had been exposed to COVID-19. The chain links TRBV7-9 to TRBJ1-2, with 8 bases identical to TRBD1. Sequencing was performed on PBMCs or T cells enriched from blood (not recorded which). DNA of the CDR3: TGTGCCAGCAGCTTCAGGGGGCCTAGAAACTATGGCTACACCTTC. Amino acids: CASSFRGPRNYGYTF.